The subject of this entry is one TCR beta chain. Only in-frame clones appear in the TCRdb table, and some are missing; sequencing was by immunoSEQ multiplex PCR. Seen here are some 460,000 clones, roughly 90% observed once, and the top ten hold under 0.75%. Germline assignment: CDR1 KGHSH and CDR2 LQKENI. The J segment lost 0 bases and the V segment lost 4 bases, leaving 2 bases of the junction unmatched. The CDR3 runs 15 residues. This sample is drawn from a study of blood T cell repertoires in COVID-19. About the study: Sample material is recorded as cDNA or gDNA derived from T cells, B-cell-depleted T cells, or PBMCs.

Participants spanned ages about 18 to 100 years and resided in about 25 US areas. Clinical histories supplied by participants themselves formed the basis of cohort assignment. Donors of Cohort 3 who recovered were those that had two negative PCRs, clearance, or symptom resolution. The chain employs TRBV18 and TRBJ1-4, with 7 bases that match TRBD1. The source is a woman younger than 30 who had recovered from COVID-19. The sample taken for sequencing was PBMCs or T cells enriched from blood (not recorded which). The CDR3 nucleotides read TGTGCCAGCTCACGACAGGGAGCAACTAATGAAAAACTGTTTTTT. Protein sequence: CASSRQGATNEKLFF.